Following are 11 T cell receptor beta chains from one sample sequenced in a study of T cells after yellow fever vaccination. TCRdb redid the calling of the 5' RACE reads with MiXCR, one entry per CDR3 protein. Among about 580,000 distinct CDR3 sequences listed, around 17% were seen once. The source material was PBMCs, sampled 5 to 6 days after the first yellow fever vaccination. The receptor source for this set is a man younger than 35 who received the YFV17D yellow fever vaccine.

This clonotype occurred many times. The chain combines TRBV12-3 or TRBV12-4 with TRBJ2-1; D is unclear. The CDR3 is 13 amino acids. V was shortened by 5 bases and J by 7 bases, with 12 bases between the two germline ends. The CDR3 coding sequence is TGTGCCAGCAGTCCCAATATAGAGAATGAGCAGTTCTTC. Its translation: CASSPNIENEQFF.

This clonotype was counted ten times or more. The rearrangement joins TRBV5-1 to TRBJ2-1; D gene ambiguous. Germline V gene sequence: CDR1 SGHRS, CDR2 YFSETQ. Trimming removed 0 bases from V and 2 bases from J, with 12 bases in between. This CDR3 comprises 16 residues. CDR3 sequence (DNA): TGCGCCAGCAGCTTGGTGTACACCCCTACCTACAATGAGCAGTTCTTC. Its translation is CASSLVYTPTYNEQFF.

This clonotype was found a few times. The chain carries TRBV27 and TRBJ2-1; 10 bases match TRBD2. CDR3 length equals 14 residues. The V segment lost 5 bases and the J segment 7 bases; nucleotides outside the gene matches: 5. Germline V gene lookup returns CDR1 MNHEY and CDR2 SMNVEV (reference sequence). As DNA, the CDR3 is TGTGCCAGCAGTCAGCGGACTAGCGGAAATGAGCAGTTCTTC. Amino acid sequence: CASSQRTSGNEQFF.

This clonotype was counted between two and nine times. This chain joins TRBV24-1 and TRBJ2-5; a possible D gene is TRBD1 (5 bases). Trimming pared 3 bases from V and 2 bases from J, leaving 9 bases between. This CDR3 is built from 14 residues. Germline V gene data show CDR1 as KGHDR and CDR2 as SFDVKD. CDR3 in amino acids: CATSDRDRQETQYF. The CDR3 DNA reads TGTGCCACCAGTGATCGAGACAGACAAGAGACCCAGTACTTC.

The CDR3 DNA follows: TGCGCCAGCAGCCAAGGGTTTCCTACGTCTAGCACAGATACGCAGTATTTT. Translating it yields CASSQGFPTSSTDTQYF. The rearrangement links TRBV4-3 to TRBJ2-3; D uncertain. The germline V and J ends were trimmed by 1 base and 0 bases, with 14 bases remaining between them. The CDR3 covers 17 residues. Germline CDR1 LGHNA, CDR2 YSLEER.

This chain joins TRBV12-3 or TRBV12-4 and TRBJ1-4; no firm D call. CDR3 length: 14 amino acids. V lost 1 base, J lost 3 bases, and 6 bases lay in between. The CDR3 spells CASSLGYSNEKLFF. Written as DNA, the CDR3 is TGTGCCAGCAGTTTAGGGTATTCTAATGAAAAACTGTTTTTT.

The rearrangement joins TRBV5-4 to TRBJ2-7; TRBD2 might be the D (6 bases). This CDR3 region has 15 residues. Trimming shortened V by 4 bases and J by 3 bases, and 17 bases separated the two germline ends. CDR1 SGHNT and CDR2 YYREEE come from the germline V gene (reference sequence). This CDR3 reads CASSRPGGPYYEQYF. The CDR3 DNA follows: TGTGCCAGCAGCCGACCCGGGGGACCGTACTACGAGCAGTACTTC.

The rearrangement links TRBV20-1 to TRBJ2-7; no clear D gene. Germline V gene data show CDR1 as DFQATT and CDR2 as SNEGSKA (reference sequence). This CDR3 comprises 14 residues. Trimming took 2 bases from V and 0 from J, leaving 11 bases between them. The CDR3 spells CSARYLESSYEQYV. CDR3 nucleotide sequence: TGCAGTGCTAGATACCTGGAGAGCTCCTACGAGCAGTACGTC.

The chain carries TRBV20-1 and TRBJ2-5; 13 nucleotides match TRBD2. CDR1 is DFQATT and CDR2 is SNEGSKA in the germline V gene (reference sequence). The CDR3 is 15 residues long. The ends lost 6 bases at V and 5 bases at J; junction bases unmatched: 9. The CDR3 bases are TGCAGTGCACGCAGACTAGCGGGGGGCATGGAGACCCAGTACTTC. Its translation is CSARRLAGGMETQYF.

This clonotype was detected only a few times. The chain carries TRBV2 and TRBJ1-5; tentatively, D is TRBD1 (6 bases). CDR1 is SNHLY and CDR2 is FYNNEI in the germline V gene. This CDR3 has 13 amino acids. V was trimmed by 8 bases and J by 7 bases, leaving 15 bases between them. CDR3 nucleotides: TGTGCCAGCCTTTACAGGGCGGGCCAGCCCCAGCATTTT. Its translation is CASLYRAGQPQHF.

This clonotype was observed a few times. The chain is built from TRBV4-2 and TRBJ2-5, with D hard to call. This CDR3 is 15 amino acids long. Germline loops: CDR1 LGHNA, CDR2 YNFKEQ. The germline V and J ends were trimmed by 0 bases and 2 bases, with 10 bases remaining between them. CDR3 region: CASSQEIGRQETQYF. CDR3 DNA sequence: TGTGCCAGCAGCCAAGAAATAGGCAGGCAAGAGACCCAGTACTTC.